One and the same sample provided the 5 T cell receptor beta chains below, sequenced in a study of cytomegalovirus exposure and HLA in healthy donors. PCR amplification relied on 60 Vbeta primers (plus 13 Jbeta primers). The repertoire was sequenced with immunoSEQ multiplex PCR; TCRdb's copy has only in-frame clones and lacks some. This table holds tens of thousands of clones, approximately 70% found once. Sequencing was done on a sample of PBMCs. These receptors originate from a woman in her fifties or sixties in good health and CMV-seropositive.

In DNA form, the CDR3 reads TGTGCCAGCAGCTTACAGGGGGCGGGCACTGAAGCTTTCTTT. This codes for CASSLQGAGTEAFF. The rearrangement links TRBV7-2 to TRBJ1-1; 8 nucleotides line up with TRBD1. The V gene's germline CDR1 is SGHTA and CDR2 FQGNSA. CDR3 length: 14 residues. With 2 bases clipped from V and 4 bases from J, the junction kept 3 bases outside the gene matches.

The CDR3 is CASSQGRTRPGETQYF. For the CDR3, the DNA is TGTGCCAGCAGCCAAGGTCGGACTAGGCCTGGAGAGACCCAGTACTTC. The V gene is TRBV4-2, the J gene TRBJ2-5, with 7 positions matching TRBD2. Per germline, CDR1 LGHNA and CDR2 YNFKEQ. CDR3 length: 16 residues. V shed 1 base, J shed 4 bases, and the junction held 9 bases outside the gene matches.

V usage is TRBV7-9 and J usage is TRBJ2-3; a possible D gene is TRBD1 (5 bases). Trimming removed 5 bases from V and 9 bases from J, with 18 bases in between. The length of the CDR3 is 14 residues. CDR1 is SEHNR and CDR2 is FQNEAQ in the germline V gene (reference sequence). The CDR3 sequence: CASSPERGDRTQYF. The CDR3 DNA sequence: TGTGCCAGCAGCCCCGAAAGGGGCGACCGGACGCAGTATTTT.

V gene TRBV6-1 combines with J gene TRBJ2-2, with 12 bases aligning to TRBD2. CDR3 size: 16 residues. Per the germline V gene, CDR1 is MNHNS and CDR2 is SASEGT. V shed 3 bases, J shed 7 bases, and the junction held 6 bases outside the gene matches. CDR3 sequence: CASSDLAGGRVGELFF. For the CDR3, the DNA is TGTGCCAGCAGTGACCTAGCGGGGGGGCGAGTCGGGGAGCTGTTTTTT.

The chain couples TRBV5-4 to TRBJ2-7, with 10 bases matching TRBD1. CDR3 length: 16 amino acids. Germline loops: CDR1 SGHNT, CDR2 YYREEE (reference sequence). The ends lost 3 bases at V and 4 bases at J; junction bases unmatched: 10. CDR3 sequence (DNA): TGTGCCAGCAGCTGGGGGGCCCCGGGACAGGGGTACGAGCAGTACTTC. It translates to CASSWGAPGQGYEQYF.